These 2 T cell receptor beta chains share one sample of origin, sequenced in a study of blood T cell repertoires in COVID-19 (dated by TCRdb to 2018 to 2020). The protocol used for the library was the immunoSEQ multiplex PCR assay. The immuneACCESS repertoire file appears here via TCRdb, limited to in-frame rearrangements. These files lack a portion of the clones; in checked studies, under half of the deficit traces to unresolved V genes, and the cause of the others is not known. This sample lists 250,000 to 350,000 clones; around 90% were detected once. The ten largest clones capture approximately 6% of the sample. The sequenced sample consisted of peripheral blood. Receptors originate from a woman between 45 and 60 years old with COVID-19, enrolled during active disease.

The gene calls are TRBV6-2 or TRBV6-3 and TRBJ2-5, with TRBD1 matching over 12 bases. Trimming cost V 5 bases and J 5 bases; bases outside gene matches: 12. This CDR3 comprises 17 residues. Germline loops: CDR1 MNHEY, CDR2 SVGEGT. The CDR3 DNA reads TGTGCCAGCAGTCGGCGGGACAGGGGGCTCTTGAGGGAGACCCAGTACTTC. Amino acid sequence: CASSRRDRGLLRETQYF.

This chain links TRBV2 with TRBJ2-1; D perhaps matches TRBD1 (6 bases). Trimming shortened V by 7 bases and J by 0 bases, and 10 bases separated the two germline ends. The CDR3 loop spans 14 amino acids. Germline lookup yields CDR1 SNHLY and CDR2 FYNNEI. The CDR3 is CASIRTVSYNEQFF. The CDR3 DNA reads as TGTGCCAGCATTAGGACAGTCTCCTACAATGAGCAGTTCTTC.